The sequence of this T cell receptor beta chain was determined in a study of T cell responses to AZD1222 COVID-19 vaccine. Study-level background: Second-dose intervals near 4 or 12 weeks were combined. Whole-study results and caveats: Baseline serostatus was positive in only a handful of AZD1222 recipients.

Here immunoSEQ multiplex PCR was the method, and the copy in TCRdb shows in-frame clones only, minus some. In the table there are about 120,000 clones, around nine tenths of which are singletons. J lost 4 bases, V lost 10 bases, and 7 bases had no gene match. CDR1 is LNHDA, CDR2 SQIVND, per germline (reference sequence). This CDR3 spans 15 amino acids. On this clone itself: Antigen specificity is unknown.

This receptor was taken from an adult in good health. Sequencing used peripheral blood, obtained on day 0 of AZD1222 vaccination. The chain employs TRBV19 and TRBJ2-3; 14 nucleotides line up with TRBD2. The CDR3 DNA is TGTGCCACCCTGGGACTAGCGGGAGTATCAGATACGCAGTATTTT. This sequence encodes CATLGLAGVSDTQYF.